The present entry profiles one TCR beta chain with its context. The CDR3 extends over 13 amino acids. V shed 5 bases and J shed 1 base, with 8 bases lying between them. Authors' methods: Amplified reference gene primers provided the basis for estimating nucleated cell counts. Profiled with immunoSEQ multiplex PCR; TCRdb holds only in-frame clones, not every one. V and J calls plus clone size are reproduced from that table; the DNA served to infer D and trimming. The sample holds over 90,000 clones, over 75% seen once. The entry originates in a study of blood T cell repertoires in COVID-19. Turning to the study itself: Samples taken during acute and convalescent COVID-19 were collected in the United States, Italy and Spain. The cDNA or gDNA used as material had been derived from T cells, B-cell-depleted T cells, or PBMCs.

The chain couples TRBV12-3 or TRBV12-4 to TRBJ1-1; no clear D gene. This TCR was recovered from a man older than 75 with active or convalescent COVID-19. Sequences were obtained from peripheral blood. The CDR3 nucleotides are TGTGCCAGCAGTCATCCAGAGAACACTGAAGCTTTCTTT. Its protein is CASSHPENTEAFF.